Presented here are 28 T cell receptor beta chains from one specimen sequenced in a study of control samples from healthy donors and cancer patients. Sequenced by immunoSEQ multiplex PCR; TCRdb stores in-frame clones only, minus some. Here the sample spans fewer than 85,000 clones, 80% to 95% being singletons. Sequenced material: blood. These TCRs come from a woman aged 60-75 years in good health.

Points on this clone: This specimen includes other DNA sequences encoding the same CDR3. The chain joins TRBV23-1 to TRBJ2-3, with 9 nucleotides matching TRBD2. TRBV23-1 is known as an ORF, though its function is uncertain. With 0 bases clipped from V and 0 bases from J, the junction kept 7 bases outside the gene matches. The CDR3 is made up of 18 amino acids. CDR3 sequence reads: CASSQSPGLAPSTDTQYF. CDR3 nucleotides: TGCGCCAGCAGTCAATCCCCCGGACTAGCGCCCAGCACAGATACGCAGTATTTT.

The chain has TRBV29-1 and TRBJ2-1; TRBD2 matches at 11 bases. V lost 4 bases, J lost 8 bases, and 16 bases stayed unmatched. The CDR3 spans 17 residues. Germline loops: CDR1 SQVTM, CDR2 ANQGSEA. The DNA for the CDR3 is TGCAGCGTTGGAGGTCTAGCGGGAGGTAACGGGGCGGATGAGCAGTTCTTC. It translates to CSVGGLAGGNGADEQFF.

Here the CDR3 reads CASSLVQGSKNIQYF. DNA for the CDR3: TGTGCCAGCAGCTTAGTCCAGGGGTCCAAAAACATTCAGTACTTC. The V gene is TRBV7-9, the J gene TRBJ2-4, with D tentatively TRBD1 (6 bases). Trimming removed 1 base from V and 2 bases from J, with 9 bases in between. This CDR3 is built from 15 residues. From germline, CDR1 is SEHNR and CDR2 FQNEAQ (reference sequence).

The chain joins TRBV30 to TRBJ2-5; 12 bases are shared with TRBD2. The CDR3 extends over 16 amino acids. J gave up 4 bases and V 4 bases, and 10 bases lay outside the gene matches. CDR1 GTSNPN and CDR2 SVGIG come from the germline V gene (reference sequence). This CDR3 reads CAWTGMGLAGGETQYF. The CDR3 coding sequence is TGTGCCTGGACTGGTATGGGACTAGCGGGTGGAGAGACCCAGTACTTC.

The CDR3 DNA is TGTGCCAGCACTCTTAGCGGGAGGGTTCGAGATGAGCAGTTCTTC. Protein sequence: CASTLSGRVRDEQFF. The V call is TRBV11-2, the J call TRBJ2-1; 11 positions agree with TRBD2. Trimming cost V 7 bases and J 8 bases; bases outside gene matches: 10. The CDR3 has 15 residues. The germline V gene encodes CDR1 SGHAT and CDR2 FQNNGV.

This clone is a singleton in its sample. This chain uses TRBV2 with TRBJ1-4; the match to TRBD1 covers 9 bases. Germline V gene lookup returns CDR1 SNHLY and CDR2 FYNNEI. The CDR3 is made up of 13 amino acids. The V segment lost 8 bases and the J segment 8 bases; nucleotides outside the gene matches: 6. This chain's CDR3 is CASGGQGSEKLFF. CDR3 coding DNA: TGTGCCAGCGGGGGACAGGGAAGCGAAAAACTGTTTTTT. Full variable domain (rest looked up from reference TRBV2 and TRBJ1-4): EPEVTQTPSHQVTQMGQEVILRCVPISNHLYFYWYRQILGQKVEFLVSFYNNEISEKSEIFDDQFSVERPDGSNFTLKIRSTKLEDSAMYFCASGGQGSEKLFFGSGTQLSVL.

This clone was recorded once. V usage is TRBV24-1 and J usage is TRBJ2-3; 13 bases align to TRBD2. This CDR3 has 18 residues. Germline lookup yields CDR1 KGHDR and CDR2 SFDVKD. J gave up 4 bases and V 4 bases, and 10 bases lay outside the gene matches. In DNA form, the CDR3 reads TGTGCCACCAGTGAGCCTGAGGGACTAGCGGGAATTCCAGATACGCAGTATTTT. Its protein is CATSEPEGLAGIPDTQYF.

The J gene is TRBJ1-5, the V gene TRBV15, with D uncertain. Trimming pared 0 bases from V and 5 bases from J, leaving 11 bases between. Germline-derived CDR1 and CDR2 are LNHNV and YYDKDF (reference sequence). The CDR3 is 15 residues long. The CDR3 here is CATSRDPLGDQPQHF. For the CDR3, the DNA is TGTGCCACCAGCAGAGATCCTTTAGGAGATCAGCCCCAGCATTTT.

The gene calls are TRBV5-4 and TRBJ1-2; a weak D match, TRBD1 (6 bases). V was cut by 1 base and J by 4 bases, with 11 bases left in between. Germline assignment: CDR1 SGHNT and CDR2 YYREEE (reference sequence). There are 14 residues in the CDR3. Written as DNA, the CDR3 is TGTGCCAGCAGCTTGATAGGGGGATCCTATGGCTACACCTTC. Protein: CASSLIGGSYGYTF.

Notes on this clone: One junction end does not reproduce the germline sequence, and a read error may be involved. J is TRBJ2-5 and V is TRBV7-7; the D is unclear. Germline V lookup: CDR1 SSHAT, CDR2 FNYEAQ (reference sequence). The CDR3 has 13 residues. The CDR3 DNA reads TGTGCTAGCAGCCCTGACCGACAAGAGACCCAGTACTTC. Residues: CASSPDRQETQYF.

V gene TRBV11-3 combines with J gene TRBJ1-1, with D possibly matching TRBD1 (6 bases). Germline V CDR1 and CDR2: SGHNT, YENEEA. Trimming removed 1 base at V and 2 bases at J, with 8 bases between. This CDR3 is built from 14 residues. Here the CDR3 reads CASSLGRGNTEAFF. CDR3 nucleotides: TGTGCCAGCAGCTTAGGCAGGGGAAACACTGAAGCTTTCTTT.

The chain joins TRBV7-6 to TRBJ2-5, with D unresolved. The germline gives CDR1 SGHVS, CDR2 FNYEAQ. Trimming took off 0 bases at V and 1 base at J, with 0 bases between the two ends. CDR3 length: 12 residues. The CDR3 reads CASSLAQETQYF. The CDR3, as DNA: TGTGCCAGCAGCTTAGCCCAAGAGACCCAGTACTTC.

The rearrangement joins TRBV28 to TRBJ2-2; 7 positions agree with TRBD2. Germline CDR1 is MDHEN and CDR2 is SYDVKM. The length of the CDR3 is 14 residues. With 8 bases clipped from V and 4 bases from J, the junction kept 7 bases outside the gene matches. The CDR3 spells CASGGGPGTGELFF. CDR3 sequence (DNA): TGTGCCAGCGGGGGAGGGCCGGGCACCGGGGAGCTGTTTTTT.

This chain links TRBV3-1 (or the pseudogene TRBV3-2) with TRBJ1-2, with D possibly matching TRBD1 (6 bases). The CDR3 totals 14 residues. V was clipped by 1 base and J by 8 bases, with 14 bases between them. CDR1 is LGHDT, CDR2 YNNKEL, per germline (reference sequence). This CDR3 reads CASSQGVTGLGYTF. In DNA form, the CDR3 reads TGTGCCAGCAGCCAAGGGGTAACAGGGTTAGGCTACACCTTC.

Turning to this clone: Other DNA sequences in the sample encode the same CDR3. The chain combines TRBV27 with TRBJ1-1; D uncertain. Germline loops: CDR1 MNHEY, CDR2 SMNVEV (reference sequence). The CDR3 loop spans 13 amino acids. V was shortened by 6 bases and J by 4 bases, with 12 bases between the two germline ends. Written as DNA, the CDR3 is TGTGCCAGCAGCCCCACAGTTAGCACTGAAGCTTTCTTT. Its protein is CASSPTVSTEAFF.

V and J are TRBV5-6 and TRBJ2-1; 13 bases are a match to TRBD2. This CDR3 is built from 16 residues. CDR1 is SGHDT and CDR2 is YYEEEE in the germline V gene. V shed 3 bases, J shed 9 bases, and the junction held 9 bases outside the gene matches. The CDR3 reads CASSWRTSGSRAEQFF. CDR3 nucleotides: TGTGCCAGCAGCTGGAGGACTAGCGGGAGTCGAGCTGAGCAGTTCTTC.

The V gene is TRBV7-2, the J gene TRBJ2-2, with TRBD2 identical over 11 bases. V lost 3 bases, J lost 5 bases, and 2 bases stayed unmatched. Germline CDR1 and CDR2: SGHTA and FQGNSA. The CDR3 extends over 15 amino acids. The CDR3 region is CASSLTSGTTGELFF. The CDR3 nucleotides are TGTGCCAGCAGCTTGACTAGCGGGACGACCGGGGAGCTGTTTTTT.

CDR3 in amino acids: CASKEASGRGELFF. The CDR3 region has the DNA TGTGCCAGCAAAGAGGCTAGCGGGAGGGGGGAGCTGTTTTTT. The genes are TRBV28 and TRBJ2-2; 11 bases are shared with TRBD2. Trimming removed 7 bases from V and 8 bases from J; junction bases left unmatched: 6. There are 14 residues in the CDR3. The germline V gene has CDR1 MDHEN and CDR2 SYDVKM.

V is TRBV4-3 and J is TRBJ2-2; D unclear. V lost 0 bases, J lost 4 bases, and 9 bases lay in between. In germline, CDR1 is LGHNA, CDR2 YSLEER. The CDR3 loop spans 15 amino acids. CDR3 region: CASSQDAMGTGELFF. The CDR3 region has the DNA TGCGCCAGCAGCCAAGACGCCATGGGCACCGGGGAGCTGTTTTTT.

The chain joins TRBV2 to TRBJ2-1; D possibly corresponds to TRBD2 (6 bases). The CDR3 has 15 amino acids. Per germline, CDR1 SNHLY and CDR2 FYNNEI. V was trimmed by 5 bases and J by 0 bases, leaving 11 bases between them. The CDR3 protein is CASSPGRSSYNEQFF. CDR3 DNA: TGTGCCAGCAGTCCCGGGAGAAGCTCCTACAATGAGCAGTTCTTC.

The CDR3 nucleotides are TGTGCCAGCAGCTTATGGGGGGGATCAAGCACAGATACGCAGTATTTT. Encoded protein: CASSLWGGSSTDTQYF. The rearrangement joins TRBV11-1 to TRBJ2-3, with 7 nucleotides matching TRBD2. The CDR3 contains 16 residues. The V segment lost 2 bases and the J segment 0 bases; nucleotides outside the gene matches: 5. Germline V gene lookup returns CDR1 SGHAT and CDR2 FQDESV (reference sequence).

The chain combines TRBV10-3 with TRBJ1-4, with D uncertain. The V gene's germline CDR1 is ENHRY and CDR2 SYGVKD. Trimming stripped 4 bases from V and 4 bases from J, with 7 bases between. The CDR3 consists of 13 residues. Written as DNA, the CDR3 is TGTGCCATCAGTGGACCGTATAATGAAAAACTGTTTTTT. This codes for CAISGPYNEKLFF.

The rearrangement joins TRBV28 to TRBJ2-7, with D possibly matching TRBD2 (6 bases). V was cut by 10 bases and J by 5 bases, with 12 bases left in between. The germline V gene encodes CDR1 MDHEN and CDR2 SYDVKM. The CDR3 is 11 residues long. CDR3 sequence: CATGTLHEQYF. The CDR3 DNA reads TGTGCCACCGGGACTCTCCACGAGCAGTACTTC.

J is TRBJ2-1 and V is TRBV10-2; 9 bases align to TRBD1. The CDR3 extends over 16 amino acids. Losses at the gene ends were 4 bases for V and 7 bases for J; bases not matched to a gene: 11. Germline values: CDR1 WSHSY, CDR2 SAAADI. The DNA for the CDR3 is TGCGCCAGCAGTGGACGACAGGGGGGCCTTGCTAATGAGCAGTTCTTC. This gives the protein CASSGRQGGLANEQFF.

This chain connects TRBV11-2 to TRBJ2-7; unclear D gene. CDR1 and CDR2 from the germline V gene are SGHAT and FQNNGV. V dropped 0 bases and J dropped 3 bases, with 12 bases sitting between them. This CDR3 is built from 15 residues. This CDR3 is CASSLDVQRNYEQYF. In DNA, the CDR3 is TGTGCCAGCAGCTTAGATGTACAGAGAAACTACGAGCAGTACTTC.

This sequence joins TRBV6-4 and TRBJ2-7; 7 bases fit TRBD2. Germline CDR1 is MRHNA and CDR2 is SNTAGT. Trimming removed 9 bases from V and 1 base from J; junction bases left unmatched: 6. The CDR3 is made up of 13 amino acids. The CDR3 sequence: CARERERSYEQYF. In nucleotides, the CDR3 is TGTGCCAGGGAGCGGGAACGATCCTACGAGCAGTACTTC.

In regard to this clone: One junction end disagrees with the germline gene, perhaps due to a read error. The chain links TRBV10-3 to TRBJ2-7, with D perhaps matching TRBD2 (6 bases). The CDR3 has 13 residues. Germline assignment: CDR1 ENHRY and CDR2 SYGVKD. CDR3 residues: CAINEASAYEQYF. The CDR3, as DNA: TGTGCCATCAATGAGGCTAGCGCCTACGAGCAGTACTTC.

This clone was recorded only once. The J gene is TRBJ2-5, the V gene TRBV4-2; D might be TRBD1 or TRBD2, each matching 5 bases. This CDR3 contains 17 residues. Germline V lookup: CDR1 LGHNA, CDR2 YNFKEQ. Trimming pared 0 bases from V and 0 bases from J, leaving 14 bases between. CDR3 protein: CASSQEGEGRNQETQYF. The CDR3 coding sequence is TGTGCCAGCAGCCAAGAAGGCGAGGGGCGAAACCAAGAGACCCAGTACTTC.